The 10 T cell receptor beta chains given below trace back to one sample, sequenced in a study of OX40 agonist ivuxolimab in advanced cancers. Method: immunoSEQ multiplex PCR; TCRdb's copy keeps in-frame clones and lacks some. Seen here are roughly 75,000 clones, approximately 89% observed once, and the top ten hold 0.7% to 0.9%. Sequencing used CD4+ or CD8+ T cells sorted from blood, obtained in a trial of the OX40 agonist ivuxolimab. All receptors derive from an adult with an advanced solid tumor such as melanoma, head and neck, liver or kidney cancer.

CDR3 nucleotide sequence: TGTGCCAGCAGCTTTCGGACTAGTGGCGATACGCAGTATTTT. Translated: CASSFRTSGDTQYF. V usage is TRBV9 and J usage is TRBJ2-3; the match to TRBD2 covers 7 bases. The CDR3 has 14 residues. The germline CDR1 and CDR2 sequences are SGDLS and YYNGEE. V lost 4 bases to trimming and J lost 6 bases; unmatched junction nucleotides: 8.

The chain uses TRBV29-1 and TRBJ2-5; D possibly corresponds to TRBD2 (5 bases). The CDR3 extends over 14 amino acids. Between the trimmed V and J ends, which lost 7 bases and 5 bases, there was a span of 20 bases. Germline V lookup: CDR1 SQVTM, CDR2 ANQGSEA. CDR3 residues: CSGSGVGSRETQYF. The CDR3 nucleotides read TGCAGCGGCTCCGGGGTAGGGTCGCGGGAGACCCAGTACTTC.

The chain recombines TRBV6-1 with TRBJ2-1; D ambiguous. The CDR3 covers 14 residues. Germline values: CDR1 MNHNS, CDR2 SASEGT. Between the trimmed V and J ends, which lost 4 bases and 6 bases, there was a span of 13 bases. CDR3 sequence reads: CASSGLTTINEQFF. The CDR3, as DNA: TGTGCCAGCAGTGGACTCACGACAATCAATGAGCAGTTCTTC.

CDR3 nucleotide sequence: TGCGCCAGCAGCCAAGGTTGGACGGAGAGCTCCTACAATGAGCAGTTCTTC. This sequence encodes CASSQGWTESSYNEQFF. This chain joins TRBV4-3 and TRBJ2-1; no clear D. The CDR3 loop spans 17 amino acids. CDR1 is LGHNA and CDR2 is YSLEER in the germline V gene. Trimming cost V 1 base and J 0 bases, with 13 bases left between them.

The chain employs TRBV11-3 and TRBJ1-5, with no clear D. The CDR3 has 13 amino acids. V was shortened by 0 bases and J by 6 bases, with 6 bases between the two germline ends. CDR1 and CDR2 from the germline V gene are SGHNT and YENEEA. Written as DNA, the CDR3 is TGTGCCAGCAGCTTAGATCTAACTCAGCCCCAGCATTTT. Encoded protein: CASSLDLTQPQHF.

J is TRBJ2-7 and V is TRBV21-1; TRBD2 was called by the table and not checked on the DNA. TRBV21-1 constitutes a pseudogene. The CDR3 extends over 17 amino acids. CDR3: CASSKAQSLTSSYEQYF. In DNA form, the CDR3 reads TGTGCCAGCAGCAAAGCACAGAGCCTAACTAGCTCCTACGAGCAGTACTTC.

The chain has TRBV28 and TRBJ1-2; D is uncertain. V was shortened by 4 bases and J by 1 base, with 16 bases between the two germline ends. Germline CDR1 MDHEN, CDR2 SYDVKM. The CDR3 contains 16 residues. This chain's CDR3 is CASSSPSTKLNYGYTF. The CDR3 nucleotides are TGTGCCAGCAGTTCCCCTTCTACAAAACTTAACTATGGCTACACCTTC.

The chain links TRBV27 to TRBJ2-3; 8 positions match TRBD2. The CDR3 runs 13 residues. V lost 7 bases to trimming and J lost 11 bases; unmatched junction nucleotides: 11. Germline CDR1 MNHEY, CDR2 SMNVEV (reference sequence). The CDR3 DNA reads as TGTGCCAGCAAGTTCAGCGGGAGTAGGCAGCAGTATTTT. Its protein product is CASKFSGSRQQYF.

The chain employs TRBV5-1 and TRBJ2-1; 9 bases align to TRBD2. Per the germline V gene, CDR1 is SGHRS and CDR2 is YFSETQ. CDR3 length: 16 residues. With V trimmed by 4 bases and J by 4 bases, 9 bases remained unmatched. The CDR3 loop is CASSHSSGIVYNEQFF. As DNA, the CDR3 is TGCGCCAGCAGCCACTCTAGCGGGATCGTTTACAATGAGCAGTTCTTC.

The chain employs TRBV6-1 and TRBJ2-1; no clear D. CDR1 is MNHNS, CDR2 SASEGT, per germline. There are 11 residues in the CDR3. The V gene lost 6 bases and the J gene lost 10 bases, with 10 bases spanning the gap. The CDR3 loop is CASSFLREQFF. CDR3 in DNA: TGTGCCAGCAGCTTTCTGAGAGAGCAGTTCTTC.